A selection of T cell receptor beta chains follows, all from one sample in a study of beta chain features in type 1 diabetes. Sequenced by immunoSEQ multiplex PCR; TCRdb stores in-frame clones only, minus some. The sample includes under 250,000 clones, 11% to 15% of them seen just once. The material sequenced was naive CD4+ T cells from blood. Receptor source: a man aged 30 to 39 with type 1 diabetes. Both conserved end residues are trimmed from each CDR3. A D gene is named only where the DNA matches it firmly.

cdr3_length,v_call,d_call,cdr3_aa
13,TRBV7-2,TRBD1,ASSQGQGSGNEQF
16,TRBV5-5,TRBD2,ASSGRGGDILPGSEQF
14,TRBV25-1,TRBD1,ASSDPRTGAIGAYT
14,TRBV9,TRBD1,ASSSFLGQGQTEAF
9,TRBV30,.,AWSGRDTIY
13,TRBV6-6,TRBD1,ASNGQGPNTGELF
12,TRBV19,TRBD1,ASTDRVGANVLT
15,TRBV7-2,TRBD2,ASSLVGSGGGRNEQF
13,TRBV11-2,TRBD1,ASSKLTGDHQPQH
15,TRBV18,TRBD2,ASSTTLLAGRYNEQF
12,TRBV2,TRBD2,ASKPSGVQETQY
14,TRBV4-1,TRBD2,ASSQSLAATADKQY
10,TRBV11-2,.,ASSERNYGYT